This T cell receptor (beta chain) was profiled in a study of blood T cell repertoires in COVID-19. The table lists this clone with a few counts. In the original workflow: Using reference gene primer amplification, nucleated cell counts were estimated. The method was immunoSEQ multiplex PCR; TCRdb's version includes in-frame clones alone and lacks a portion of them. For V, J and clone size, that table is used; D and trimming come from the DNA. Of a few hundred thousand clones listed, 86% are singletons. Researchers sorted participants into cohorts using their self-reported clinical history. The CDR3 is 14 residues long. V was trimmed by 0 bases and J by 3 bases, leaving 8 bases between them. The germline gives CDR1 LNHNV, CDR2 YYDKDF (reference sequence).

This clonotype was obtained from a woman aged 30 to 39 who had been exposed to COVID-19. Sequenced input: PBMCs or T cells enriched from blood (not recorded which). V gene TRBV15 combines with J gene TRBJ1-1, with a possible D match to TRBD1 (6 bases). CDR3 sequence reads: CATSRDNRDTEAFF. CDR3 bases: TGTGCCACCAGCAGAGATAACAGGGACACTGAAGCTTTCTTT. The entire variable domain, with the rest obtained from reference TRBV15 and TRBJ1-1, is as follows: DAMVIQNPRYQVTQFGKPVTLSCSQTLNHNVMYWYQQKSSQAPKLLFHYYDKDFNNEADTPDNFQSRRPNTSFCFLDIRSPGLGDTAMYLCATSRDNRDTEAFFGQGTRLTVV.